Presented here are 22 T cell receptor beta chains from one specimen sequenced in a study of early T cells in non-severe SARS-CoV-2 infection. TCRdb reprocessed the 5' RACE reads via MiXCR and lists one record per CDR3 protein. This sample yields approximately 39,000 distinct CDR3 sequences, of which 3.5% to 5% are seen a single time; 15% to 20% belongs to the top ten. What was sequenced was whole blood. These receptors were taken from an adult who was a healthcare worker with PCR-confirmed SARS-CoV-2 infection or an uninfected control (not recorded which).

There are a few counts of this clonotype. The chain combines TRBV7-9 with TRBJ1-1; D gene unclear. The ends were cut back, 4 bases at V and 4 bases at J, with 13 bases in the middle. Per germline, CDR1 SEHNR and CDR2 FQNEAQ (reference sequence). This CDR3 spans 14 amino acids. CDR3 region: CASSSEVGGTEAFF. The CDR3 DNA reads as TGTGCCAGCAGCTCAGAGGTAGGCGGCACTGAAGCTTTCTTT.

In this sample, this clonotype turned up many times. The rearrangement uses TRBV5-1 and TRBJ2-1, with 7 nucleotides matching TRBD2. This CDR3 comprises 15 residues. Germline-derived CDR1 and CDR2 are SGHRS and YFSETQ. V dropped 0 bases and J dropped 9; count of bases not matched to a gene: 9. The CDR3 sequence is CASSLAVLPGGEQFF. CDR3 in DNA: TGCGCCAGCAGCTTGGCCGTTCTACCGGGGGGTGAGCAGTTCTTC.

In this sample, this clonotype turned up many times. Here the CDR3 reads CASSLITTGELFF. The CDR3 DNA is TGTGCCAGCAGCCTCATCACTACCGGGGAGCTGTTTTTT. The chain is built from TRBV3-1 and TRBJ2-2, with D unresolved. V was cut by 4 bases and J by 5 bases, with 8 bases left in between. CDR3 size: 13 residues. The germline CDR1 and CDR2 sequences are LGHDT and YNNKEL (reference sequence).

This clonotype occurred many times. The V and J genes are TRBV30 and TRBJ2-5; 8 bases are shared with TRBD2. Germline V lookup: CDR1 GTSNPN, CDR2 SVGIG (reference sequence). The trim removed 3 bases at V and 1 base at J, leaving 4 bases unmatched. The CDR3 length is 14 residues. The DNA of the CDR3 is TGTGCCTGGAGGGATAGCGGGGCCCAAGAGACCCAGTACTTC. This sequence encodes CAWRDSGAQETQYF.

This clonotype came up many times. The chain employs TRBV6-5 and TRBJ2-7; no definite D call. Germline CDR1 reads MNHEY; CDR2 reads SVGAGI. V shed 8 bases and J shed 3 bases, with 14 bases lying between them. The CDR3 sequence is 13 residues long. The CDR3 region is CASARSKNYEQYF. The CDR3 DNA reads TGTGCCAGCGCCAGGTCGAAGAACTACGAGCAGTACTTC.

This clonotype has a count of ten or more. The rearrangement links TRBV29-1 to TRBJ2-2; D tentatively reads TRBD1 or TRBD2 (5 bases each). Germline assignment: CDR1 SQVTM and CDR2 ANQGSEA. The V end lost 7 bases, the J end lost 2 bases, and 8 bases lay between the germline ends. The CDR3 loop spans 12 amino acids. Here the CDR3 reads CSARDNTGELFF. The CDR3 bases are TGCAGCGCTAGGGACAACACCGGGGAGCTGTTTTTT.

This clonotype was found many times. The V and J genes are TRBV7-9 and TRBJ1-1, with D unclear. Per germline, CDR1 SEHNR and CDR2 FQNEAQ (reference sequence). V was shortened by 4 bases and J by 4 bases, with 16 bases between the two germline ends. The CDR3 contains 15 residues. DNA for the CDR3: TGTGCCAGCAGCTCGACCGGACTAATAACCACTGAAGCTTTCTTT. It translates to CASSSTGLITTEAFF.

A few counts support this clonotype. V gene TRBV6-6 combines with J gene TRBJ1-2; possible D gene TRBD1, 5 bases. CDR3 size: 13 residues. V was shortened by 2 bases and J by 12 bases, with 16 bases between the two germline ends. Germline V gene lookup returns CDR1 MNHNY and CDR2 SVGAGI (reference sequence). The CDR3 nucleotides are TGTGCCAGCAGTTACGCGCTCAGGGACGGTCACACCTTC. Its protein is CASSYALRDGHTF.

This clonotype came up many times. The chain couples TRBV18 to TRBJ1-6; TRBD1 aligns across 7 bases. After removal of 6 bases from V and 0 bases from J, the junction contained 5 bases not matched to a gene. The CDR3 contains 16 residues. CDR1 is KGHSH and CDR2 is LQKENI in the germline V gene. This CDR3 is CASSPGQISYNSPLHF. The DNA for the CDR3 is TGTGCCAGCTCCCCGGGACAGATCTCCTATAATTCACCCCTCCACTTT.

This clonotype was detected many times. The rearrangement uses TRBV20-1 and TRBJ1-2; D gene uncertain. The CDR3 loop spans 13 amino acids. V lost 6 bases to trimming and J lost 5 bases, with 16 bases between them. Germline V gene sequence: CDR1 DFQATT, CDR2 SNEGSKA (reference sequence). The CDR3 loop is CSAPGGGIYGYTF. CDR3 bases: TGCAGTGCCCCCGGCGGAGGAATTTATGGCTACACCTTC.

This clonotype was seen ten or more times. The chain is built from TRBV20-1 and TRBJ1-4, with TRBD1 identical over 7 bases. This CDR3 comprises 15 residues. The J segment lost 0 bases and the V segment lost 6 bases, leaving 7 bases of the junction unmatched. The germline V gene has CDR1 DFQATT and CDR2 SNEGSKA (reference sequence). The CDR3 bases are TGCAGTGCGCTCAGGGGGTTCCCAACTAATGAAAAACTGTTTTTT. Translating it yields CSALRGFPTNEKLFF.

The chain is built from TRBV7-9 and TRBJ2-3, with D perhaps matching TRBD2 (5 bases). CDR3 size: 15 residues. V was cut by 6 bases and J by 0 bases, with 13 bases left in between. The germline V gene has CDR1 SEHNR and CDR2 FQNEAQ (reference sequence). CDR3 sequence reads: CASRRLTRSTDTQYF. The CDR3 nucleotides read TGTGCCAGCAGGCGACTAACGCGTAGCACAGATACGCAGTATTTT.

This clonotype was recorded at least ten times. CDR3 in DNA: TGCGCCAGCAGTCAACCGGGTACAAGCTCTGGAAACACCATATATTTT. Encoded protein: CASSQPGTSSGNTIYF. This rearrangement joins TRBV5-1 to TRBJ1-3; unclear D gene. CDR3 size: 16 residues. Germline CDR1 reads SGHRS; CDR2 reads YFSETQ. V was clipped by 5 bases and J by 0 bases, with 15 bases between them.

The sample holds many counts of this clonotype. This chain's CDR3 is CATSDPIQGKGDTQYF. Written as DNA, the CDR3 is TGTGCCACCAGTGATCCGATCCAGGGGAAAGGTGATACGCAGTATTTT. The rearrangement joins TRBV24-1 to TRBJ2-3; D perhaps matches TRBD1 (6 bases). V shed 3 bases and J shed 6 bases, with 18 bases lying between them. Looked up from germline, CDR1 is KGHDR and CDR2 is SFDVKD. This CDR3 is built from 16 residues.

In its sample, this clonotype was seen many times. The genes are TRBV12-3 or TRBV12-4 and TRBJ2-7; D is uncertain. The CDR3 totals 12 residues. V was pared by 3 bases and J by 3 bases, with 6 bases between. Here the CDR3 DNA reads TGTGCCAGCAGTTTTCTCGTCTACGAGCAGTACTTC. Protein sequence: CASSFLVYEQYF.

The chain uses TRBV7-9 and TRBJ1-2; possible D gene TRBD1, 6 bases. The V end lost 1 base, the J end lost 4 bases, and 13 bases lay between the germline ends. This CDR3 is 15 amino acids long. Germline-derived CDR1 and CDR2 are SEHNR and FQNEAQ (reference sequence). The CDR3 loop reads CASSLGMTGTYGYTF. In DNA form, the CDR3 reads TGTGCCAGCAGCTTAGGAATGACAGGTACCTATGGCTACACCTTC.

At least ten counts were recorded for this clonotype. The chain links TRBV6-6 to TRBJ2-6; D is unresolved. The germline V gene encodes CDR1 MNHNY and CDR2 SVGAGI (reference sequence). There are 14 residues in the CDR3. Trimming pared 8 bases from V and 2 bases from J, leaving 10 bases between. CDR3 region: CASGDVPGANVLTF. CDR3 coding DNA: TGTGCCAGCGGAGACGTTCCTGGGGCCAACGTCCTGACTTTC.

This clonotype was counted ten times or more. The genes are TRBV12-3 or TRBV12-4 and TRBJ1-2; D is unresolved. The CDR3 is 11 residues long. V lost 3 bases to trimming and J lost 4 bases, with 3 bases between them. The DNA of the CDR3 is TGTGCCAGCAGTTTGGGCTATGGCTACACCTTC. Its protein is CASSLGYGYTF.

In its sample, this clonotype was seen many times. The gene calls are TRBV5-5 and TRBJ2-7, with 10 bases that match TRBD1. The V gene end was trimmed by 2 bases and the J gene end by 4 bases; junction bases not matched to a gene: 6. Germline V gene sequence: CDR1 SGHKS, CDR2 YYEKEE (reference sequence). This CDR3 is 15 amino acids long. CDR3 in amino acids: CASSFIGQGGYEQYF. CDR3 sequence (DNA): TGTGCCAGCAGCTTTATAGGACAGGGGGGGTACGAGCAGTACTTC.

Many counts were recorded for this clonotype. One end of the junction fails to match germline, which may point to a read error. This chain uses TRBV20-1 with TRBJ2-7; 8 bases are a match to TRBD2. This CDR3 region has 11 residues. The V gene's germline CDR1 is DFQATT and CDR2 SNEGSKA (reference sequence). CDR3 protein: CSASPGLGPVF. In DNA form, the CDR3 reads TGCAGTGCTTCTCCGGGACTAGGACCGGTCTTC.

This clonotype has at least ten counts. The chain employs TRBV5-1 and TRBJ2-7; D call uncertain. Trimming stripped 0 bases from V and 1 base from J, with 11 bases between. This CDR3 has 15 amino acids. Germline lookup yields CDR1 SGHRS and CDR2 YFSETQ. CDR3 nucleotides: TGCGCCAGCAGCTTGGAGGCAGACTCATCCTACGAGCAGTACTTC. Its translation: CASSLEADSSYEQYF.

Only a few counts were recorded for this clonotype. The chain recombines TRBV13 with TRBJ2-1, with D unresolved. Germline lookup yields CDR1 PRHDT and CDR2 FYEKMQ (reference sequence). The length of the CDR3 is 16 residues. Trimming stripped 7 bases from V and 0 bases from J, with 16 bases between. The CDR3 is CASTSRSASSYNEQFF. The CDR3, as DNA: TGTGCCAGCACCAGTCGTTCGGCCAGCTCCTACAATGAGCAGTTCTTC.